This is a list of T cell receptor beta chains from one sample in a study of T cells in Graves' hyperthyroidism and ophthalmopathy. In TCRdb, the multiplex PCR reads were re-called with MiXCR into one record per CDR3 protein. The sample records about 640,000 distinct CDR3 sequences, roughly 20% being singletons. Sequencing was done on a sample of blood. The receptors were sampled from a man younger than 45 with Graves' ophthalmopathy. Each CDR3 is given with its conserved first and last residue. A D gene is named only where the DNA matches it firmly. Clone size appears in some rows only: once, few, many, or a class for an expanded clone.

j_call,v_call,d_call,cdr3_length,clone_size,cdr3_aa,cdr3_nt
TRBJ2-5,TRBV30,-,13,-,CAWSDREWETQYF,TGTGCCTGGAGTGACAGGGAGTGGGAGACCCAGTACTTC
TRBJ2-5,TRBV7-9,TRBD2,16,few,CASSLAPGRTQETQYF,TGTGCCAGCAGCTTAGCTCCCGGGAGGACCCAAGAGACCCAGTACTTC
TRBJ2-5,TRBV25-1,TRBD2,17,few,CASSDPHGAGGPETQYF,TGTGCCAGCAGTGACCCCCACGGGGCGGGAGGGCCAGAGACCCAGTACTTC
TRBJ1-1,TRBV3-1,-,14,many,CASSQYGRNTEAFF,TGTGCCAGCAGCCAATACGGTAGGAACACTGAAGCTTTCTTT
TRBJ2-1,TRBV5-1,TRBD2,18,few,CASSFLISGSESYNEQFF,TGCGCCAGCAGCTTTTTAATTAGCGGGAGCGAGTCCTACAATGAGCAGTTCTTC
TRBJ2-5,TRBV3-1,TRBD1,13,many,CASSPTGRETQYF,TGTGCCAGCAGCCCGACAGGGCGGGAGACCCAGTACTTC
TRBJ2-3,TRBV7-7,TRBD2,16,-,CASSLRPAGDPDTQYF,TGTGCTAGCAGCTTACGGCCAGCGGGAGATCCAGATACGCAGTATTTT
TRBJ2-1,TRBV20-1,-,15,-,CSARGARHSYNEQFF,TGCAGTGCTAGAGGGGCTCGCCACTCCTACAATGAGCAGTTCTTC
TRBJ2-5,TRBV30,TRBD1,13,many,CAWSEDRVETQYF,TGTGCCTGGAGTGAAGACAGGGTTGAGACCCAGTACTTC
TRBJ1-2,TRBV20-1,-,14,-,CSATRGDSNYGYTF,TGCAGTGCTACCAGGGGTGACAGCAACTATGGCTACACCTTC
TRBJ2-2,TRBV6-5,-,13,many,CASSYSNTGELFF,TGTGCCAGCAGTTACTCGAACACCGGGGAGCTGTTTTTT
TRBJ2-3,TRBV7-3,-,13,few,CASSLAREDTQYF,TGTGCCAGCAGCTTAGCCAGGGAAGATACGCAGTATTTT
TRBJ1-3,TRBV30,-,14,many,CAWGGRRAGNTIYF,TGTGCCTGGGGCGGCCGGAGGGCTGGAAACACCATATATTTT
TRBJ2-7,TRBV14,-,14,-,CASSHGGPTYEQYF,TGTGCCAGCAGCCATGGAGGGCCCACCTACGAGCAGTACTTC
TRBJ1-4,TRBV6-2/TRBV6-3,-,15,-,CASSYRTATNEKLFF,TGTGCCAGCAGTTACCGGACAGCAACTAATGAAAAACTGTTTTTT
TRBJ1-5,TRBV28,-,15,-,CASSVAGGSTDTQHF,TGTGCCAGCAGTGTAGCGGGAGGGAGCACAGATACGCAGCATTTT
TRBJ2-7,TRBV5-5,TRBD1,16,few,CASSKLTGTGLLEQYF,TGTGCCAGCAGCAAACTAACCGGGACAGGGCTTCTTGAGCAGTACTTC